The following is a TCR beta chain sequence with its context. As yet, its antigen is unknown. This sample is part of a study of cytomegalovirus exposure and HLA in healthy donors. Study overall: An earlier analysis identified more than 90 million unique TCR beta sequences in 150 million to 200 million T cells. Broader study findings: Later analysis demonstrated an association between a missense DCLRE1C variant and TCR beta V- and J-gene trimming. Some public TCRs appeared in many individuals, while most sequences were rare. Associated with HLA alleles at 0.05 false discovery rate in a later analysis were about 17,000 TCR beta sequences.

This CDR3 contains 12 residues. V gave up 2 bases and J gave up 6 bases; unmatched junction bases: 1. Per germline, CDR1 GTSNPN and CDR2 SVGIG (reference sequence). The primer mix had 60 Vbeta and 13 Jbeta primers. The protocol was immunoSEQ multiplex PCR, while the TCRdb copy is restricted to in-frame clones and leaves out a portion. This table has some 160,000 clones, about 85% appearing once. This sequence was found in a young man in good health and CMV-seropositive. What was sequenced was PBMCs. The chain links TRBV30 to TRBJ1-2; the match to TRBD1 covers 9 bases. Written as DNA, the CDR3 is TGTGCCTGGAGTAGGACAGGGGATGGCTACACCTTC. This translates into CAWSRTGDGYTF.